This T cell receptor (beta chain) appears in the sequencing data of a study of blood T cell repertoires in COVID-19. The authors' processing: Estimation of nucleated cell counts was performed using reference gene primer amplification. The repertoire was sequenced with immunoSEQ multiplex PCR; TCRdb's copy has only in-frame clones and lacks some. V, J and clone size are taken as reported in that table, and D and trimming were inferred from the DNA itself. The table has 250,000 or so clones, approximately 89% seen once; the top ten hold around 3.8%. This clone appeared a few times. A COVID-19 case had been met by exposed participants during the 2 weeks before study entry. The CDR3 sequence is 15 residues long. Per germline, CDR1 SGHRS and CDR2 YFSETQ. The V gene lost 3 bases and the J gene lost 1 base, with 13 bases spanning the gap.

The chain joins TRBV5-1 to TRBJ1-1; D not certain. The specimen was PBMCs or T cells enriched from blood (not recorded which). The TCR was taken from a young woman who had been exposed to COVID-19. This CDR3 is CASSSSQVGNTEAFF. For the CDR3, the DNA is TGCGCCAGCAGCTCATCCCAGGTGGGGAACACTGAAGCTTTCTTT. Combining the CDR3 with reference TRBV5-1 and TRBJ1-1 gives the whole variable domain KAGVTQTPRYLIKTRGQQVTLSCSPISGHRSVSWYQQTPGQGLQFLFEYFSETQRNKGNFPGRFSGRQFSNSRSEMNVSTLELGDSALYLCASSSSQVGNTEAFFGQGTRLTVV.